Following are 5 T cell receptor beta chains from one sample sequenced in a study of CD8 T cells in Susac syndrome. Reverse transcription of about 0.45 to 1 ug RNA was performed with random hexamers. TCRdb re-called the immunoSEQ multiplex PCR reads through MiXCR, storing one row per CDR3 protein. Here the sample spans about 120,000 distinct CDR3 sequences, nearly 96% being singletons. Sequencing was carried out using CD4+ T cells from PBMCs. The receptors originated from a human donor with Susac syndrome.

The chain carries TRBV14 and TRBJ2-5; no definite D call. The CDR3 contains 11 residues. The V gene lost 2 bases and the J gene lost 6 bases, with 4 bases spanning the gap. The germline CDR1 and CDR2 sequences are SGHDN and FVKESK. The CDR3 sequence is CASSQLKTQYF. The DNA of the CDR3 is TGTGCCAGCAGCCAACTAAAGACCCAGTACTTC.

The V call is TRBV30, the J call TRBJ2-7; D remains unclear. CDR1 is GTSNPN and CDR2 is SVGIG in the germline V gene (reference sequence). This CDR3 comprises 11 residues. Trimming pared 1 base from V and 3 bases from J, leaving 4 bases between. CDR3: CAWSEDYEQYF. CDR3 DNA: TGTGCCTGGAGTGAAGACTACGAGCAGTACTTC.

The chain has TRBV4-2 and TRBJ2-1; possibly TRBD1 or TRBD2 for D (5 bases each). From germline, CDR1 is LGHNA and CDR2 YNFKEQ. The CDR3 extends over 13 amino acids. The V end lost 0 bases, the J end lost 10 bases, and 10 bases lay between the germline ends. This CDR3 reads CASSQDQGREQFF. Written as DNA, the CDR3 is TGTGCCAGCAGCCAAGATCAGGGACGAGAGCAGTTCTTC.

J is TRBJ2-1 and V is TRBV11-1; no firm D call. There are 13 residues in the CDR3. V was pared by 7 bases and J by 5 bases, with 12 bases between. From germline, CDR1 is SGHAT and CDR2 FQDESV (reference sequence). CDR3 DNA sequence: TGTGCCAGCAAAGCCGATAGGGACAATGAGCAGTTCTTC. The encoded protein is CASKADRDNEQFF.

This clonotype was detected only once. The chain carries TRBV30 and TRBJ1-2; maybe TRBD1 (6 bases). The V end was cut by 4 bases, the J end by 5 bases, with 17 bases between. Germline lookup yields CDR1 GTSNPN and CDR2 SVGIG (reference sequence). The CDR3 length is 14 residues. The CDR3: CAWTSGGLLYGYTF. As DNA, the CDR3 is TGTGCCTGGACCAGCGGGGGGCTTTTATATGGCTACACCTTC. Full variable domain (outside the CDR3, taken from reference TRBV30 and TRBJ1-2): SQTIHQWPATLVQPVGSPLSLECTVEGTSNPNLYWYRQAAGRGLQLLFYSVGIGQISSEVPQNLSASRPQDRQFILSSKKLLLSDSGFYLCAWTSGGLLYGYTFGSGTRLTVV.